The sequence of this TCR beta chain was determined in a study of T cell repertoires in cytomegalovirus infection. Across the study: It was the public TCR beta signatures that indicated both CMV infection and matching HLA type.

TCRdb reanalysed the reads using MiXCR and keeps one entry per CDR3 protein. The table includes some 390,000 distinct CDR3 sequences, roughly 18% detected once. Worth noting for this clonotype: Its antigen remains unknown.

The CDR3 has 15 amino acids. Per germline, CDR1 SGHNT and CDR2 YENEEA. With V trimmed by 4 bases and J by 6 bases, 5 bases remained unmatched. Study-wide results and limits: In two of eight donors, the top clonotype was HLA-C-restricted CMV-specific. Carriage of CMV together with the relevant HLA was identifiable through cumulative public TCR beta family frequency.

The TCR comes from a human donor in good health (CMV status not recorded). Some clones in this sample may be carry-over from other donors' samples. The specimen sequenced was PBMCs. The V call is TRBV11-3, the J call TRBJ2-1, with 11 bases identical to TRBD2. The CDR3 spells CASSYSGTSGNEQFF. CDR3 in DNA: TGTGCCAGCAGCTATTCCGGGACTAGCGGCAATGAGCAGTTCTTC.